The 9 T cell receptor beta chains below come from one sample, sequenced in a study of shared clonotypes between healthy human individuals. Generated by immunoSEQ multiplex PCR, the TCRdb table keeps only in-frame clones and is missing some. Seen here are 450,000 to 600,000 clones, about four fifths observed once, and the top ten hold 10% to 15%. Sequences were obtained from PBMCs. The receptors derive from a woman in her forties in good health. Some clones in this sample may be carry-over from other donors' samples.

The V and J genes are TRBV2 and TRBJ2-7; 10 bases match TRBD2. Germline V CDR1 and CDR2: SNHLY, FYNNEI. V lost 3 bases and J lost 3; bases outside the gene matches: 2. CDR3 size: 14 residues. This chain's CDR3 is CASSEASGSYEQYF. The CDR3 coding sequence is TGTGCCAGCAGTGAGGCTAGCGGGAGCTACGAGCAGTACTTC.

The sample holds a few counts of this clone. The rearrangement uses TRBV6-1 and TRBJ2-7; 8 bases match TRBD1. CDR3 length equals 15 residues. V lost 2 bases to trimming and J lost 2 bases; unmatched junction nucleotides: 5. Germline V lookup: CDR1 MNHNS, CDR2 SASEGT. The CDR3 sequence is CASSESGTGAYEQYF. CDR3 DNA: TGTGCCAGCAGTGAATCCGGGACAGGAGCCTACGAGCAGTACTTC.

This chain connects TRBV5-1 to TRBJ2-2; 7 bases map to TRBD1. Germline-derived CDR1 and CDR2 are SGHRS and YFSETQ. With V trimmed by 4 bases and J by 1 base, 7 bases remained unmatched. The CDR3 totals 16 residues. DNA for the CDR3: TGCGCCAGCAGCCTCTACAGGGGTCAGAACACCGGGGAGCTGTTTTTT. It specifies CASSLYRGQNTGELFF.

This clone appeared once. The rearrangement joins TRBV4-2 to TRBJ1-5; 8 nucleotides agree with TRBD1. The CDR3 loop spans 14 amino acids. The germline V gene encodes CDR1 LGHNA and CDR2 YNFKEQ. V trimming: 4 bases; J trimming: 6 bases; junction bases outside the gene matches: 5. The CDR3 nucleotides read TGTGCCAGCAGCCCCGGACAGGGTTTTCAGCCCCAGCATTTT. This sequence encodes CASSPGQGFQPQHF.

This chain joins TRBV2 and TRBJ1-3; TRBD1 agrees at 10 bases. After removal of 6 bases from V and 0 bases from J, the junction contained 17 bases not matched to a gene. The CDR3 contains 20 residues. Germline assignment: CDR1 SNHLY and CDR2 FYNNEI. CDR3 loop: CASRPRRTGTGASSGNTIYF. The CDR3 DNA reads TGTGCCAGCAGGCCACGCCGGACCGGGACAGGGGCGAGCTCTGGAAACACCATATATTTT.

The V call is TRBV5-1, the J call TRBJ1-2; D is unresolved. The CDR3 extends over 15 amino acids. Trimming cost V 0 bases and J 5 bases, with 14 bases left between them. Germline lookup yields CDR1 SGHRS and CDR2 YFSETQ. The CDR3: CASSLGSGSAYGYTF. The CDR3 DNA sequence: TGCGCCAGCAGCTTGGGTTCGGGTTCAGCTTATGGCTACACCTTC.

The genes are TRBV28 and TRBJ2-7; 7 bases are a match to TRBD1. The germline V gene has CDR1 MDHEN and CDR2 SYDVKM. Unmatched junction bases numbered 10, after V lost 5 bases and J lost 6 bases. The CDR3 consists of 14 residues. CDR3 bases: TGTGCCAGCAGTACCCCCCGACAGGGCGGCGAGCAGTACTTC. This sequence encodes CASSTPRQGGEQYF.

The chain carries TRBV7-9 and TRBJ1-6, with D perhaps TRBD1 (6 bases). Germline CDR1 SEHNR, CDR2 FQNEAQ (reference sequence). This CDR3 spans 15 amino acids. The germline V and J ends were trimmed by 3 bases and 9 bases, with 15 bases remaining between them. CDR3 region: CASSLGAADTSPLHF. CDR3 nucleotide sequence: TGTGCCAGCAGCTTGGGGGCCGCTGACACTTCACCCCTCCACTTT.

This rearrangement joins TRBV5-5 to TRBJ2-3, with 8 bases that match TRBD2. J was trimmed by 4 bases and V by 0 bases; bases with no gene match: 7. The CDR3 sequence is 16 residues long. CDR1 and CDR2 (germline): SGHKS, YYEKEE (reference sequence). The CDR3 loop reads CASSLAGSGIADTQYF. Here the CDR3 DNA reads TGTGCCAGCAGCTTGGCCGGTAGCGGGATTGCAGATACGCAGTATTTT.